The 18 T cell receptor beta chains in this list originate from one sample, sequenced in a study of shared clonotypes between healthy human individuals. Using immunoSEQ multiplex PCR, the repertoire was profiled, and TCRdb retains in-frame clones only, with some absent. The data show some 2 million clones, roughly 94% seen once. Source material: naive CD4+ T cells sorted from blood. The sample's subset: CD45RA+ positively selected. The receptors were gathered from a man aged 18 to 29 in good health.

The chain employs TRBV15 and TRBJ1-1, with 7 nucleotides matching TRBD1. This CDR3 is 15 amino acids long. J was trimmed by 4 bases and V by 3 bases; bases with no gene match: 8. Germline V gives CDR1 LNHNV, CDR2 YYDKDF (reference sequence). For the CDR3, the DNA is TGTGCCACCAGCAGTCGGACAGGTGCGGGCACTGAAGCTTTCTTT. Protein product: CATSSRTGAGTEAFF.

The V and J genes are TRBV5-6 and TRBJ2-7, with 8 positions matching TRBD2. CDR3 size: 16 residues. The V and J ends lost 1 base and 3 bases, in that order; junction bases with no gene match: 9. The V gene's germline CDR1 is SGHDT and CDR2 YYEEEE. The CDR3 DNA reads TGTGCCAGCAGCTTGAGGCCTCTAGCGGGTCTCTACGAGCAGTACTTC. It yields the protein CASSLRPLAGLYEQYF.

The chain recombines TRBV7-2 with TRBJ2-3; 7 bases align to TRBD1. This CDR3 contains 15 residues. Germline V gene sequence: CDR1 SGHTA, CDR2 FQGNSA. The V and J ends lost 4 bases and 4 bases, in that order; junction bases with no gene match: 8. CDR3 loop: CASSSRQGAADTQYF. CDR3 sequence (DNA): TGTGCCAGCAGCTCCCGACAGGGAGCCGCAGATACGCAGTATTTT.

The chain couples TRBV7-9 to TRBJ2-2; tentatively, D is TRBD1 (6 bases). The germline V and J ends were trimmed by 5 bases and 5 bases, with 18 bases remaining between them. Germline CDR1 and CDR2: SEHNR and FQNEAQ (reference sequence). The CDR3 spans 16 residues. The CDR3 DNA reads TGTGCCAGCAGCCCAGGATCAGGGGCTCCAACCGGGGAGCTGTTTTTT. Residues: CASSPGSGAPTGELFF.

In regard to this clone: A read error may be the cause here, since a much bigger clone is one base away. The chain has TRBV28 and TRBJ1-1; 8 nucleotides match TRBD1. CDR1 and CDR2 from the germline V gene are MDHEN and SYDVKM. The CDR3 contains 14 residues. The V gene end was trimmed by 3 bases and the J gene end by 0 bases; junction bases not matched to a gene: 0. This chain's CDR3 is CASSLDRVNTEAFF. CDR3 coding DNA: TGTGCCAGCAGTTTGGACAGGGTGAACACTGAAGCTTTCTTT.

The V gene is TRBV6-6, the J gene TRBJ2-7, with no clear D. The CDR3 is 12 amino acids. Germline loops: CDR1 MNHNY, CDR2 SVGAGI (reference sequence). The V and J ends lost 0 bases and 6 bases respectively, with 6 bases between them. CDR3 in amino acids: CASSYSNREQYF. CDR3 DNA: TGTGCCAGCAGTTACTCGAATCGCGAGCAGTACTTC.

The DNA for the CDR3 is TGTGCCAGCAGCCGTGGAGGGCTTGACACCGGGGAGCTGTTTTTT. Translation gives CASSRGGLDTGELFF. The chain carries TRBV11-2 and TRBJ2-2, with D maybe TRBD2 (6 bases). Germline loops: CDR1 SGHAT, CDR2 FQNNGV. The CDR3 extends over 15 amino acids. V shed 5 bases and J shed 3 bases, with 13 bases lying between them.

The V and J genes are TRBV18 and TRBJ2-7; D is perhaps TRBD1 (6 bases). V lost 4 bases and J 0 bases, leaving 13 bases between the germline ends. This CDR3 is 15 amino acids long. Germline CDR1 reads KGHSH; CDR2 reads LQKENI. The CDR3 DNA follows: TGTGCCAGCTCACTTAACAGGGTCAGCTCCTACGAGCAGTACTTC. This translates into CASSLNRVSSYEQYF.

The V gene is TRBV7-9, the J gene TRBJ2-7; a possible D gene is TRBD2 (5 bases). The CDR3 covers 11 residues. CDR1 is SEHNR and CDR2 is FQNEAQ in the germline V gene (reference sequence). Trimming cost V 8 bases and J 0 bases, with 5 bases left between them. The CDR3 sequence: CASAGSYEQYF. DNA of the CDR3: TGTGCCAGCGCGGGCTCCTACGAGCAGTACTTC.

The V and J genes are TRBV18 and TRBJ2-5; D is perhaps TRBD1 (6 bases). CDR1 KGHSH and CDR2 LQKENI come from the germline V gene. V lost 3 bases and J lost 8, with 19 bases in between. The CDR3 covers 15 residues. CDR3 coding DNA: TGTGCCAGCTCACCGGACAGACCTAGGTCGCTCACCCAGTACTTC. Amino acids: CASSPDRPRSLTQYF.

With regard to this clone: One end of the junction does not line up with germline, which may come from a read error. The chain couples TRBV6-1 to TRBJ2-7, with 10 bases fitting TRBD1. CDR3 length equals 14 residues. Germline V lookup: CDR1 MNHNS, CDR2 SASEGT. The CDR3 reads CATSWTGGTYEQYF. The DNA of the CDR3 is TGTGCCACCAGTTGGACAGGGGGAACCTACGAGCAGTACTTC.

The V and J genes are TRBV30 and TRBJ2-7; possible D gene TRBD1, 5 bases. CDR1 and CDR2 from the germline V gene are GTSNPN and SVGIG (reference sequence). CDR3 length: 15 residues. The V end lost 0 bases, the J end lost 5 bases, and 17 bases lay between the germline ends. The CDR3 nucleotides read TGTGCCTGGAGTGTACGAGTACTTCGACAGAACGAGCAGTACTTC. Protein product: CAWSVRVLRQNEQYF.

This clone was detected only once. CDR3 DNA sequence: TGCAGCGTCCAATTTGGGACAGGGGCTAATGAAAAACTGTTTTTT. Its protein is CSVQFGTGANEKLFF. The rearrangement joins TRBV29-1 to TRBJ1-4; 10 bases match TRBD1. Unmatched junction bases numbered 7, after V lost 6 bases and J lost 3 bases. Per germline, CDR1 SQVTM and CDR2 ANQGSEA. The CDR3 has 15 amino acids.

The rearrangement uses TRBV27 and TRBJ2-7, with no clear D. With 3 bases removed from V and 3 bases from J, the gap between germline ends came to 15 bases. The CDR3 is made up of 15 amino acids. Germline-derived CDR1 and CDR2 are MNHEY and SMNVEV (reference sequence). Written as DNA, the CDR3 is TGTGCCAGCAGTTTGGCGTACTCCCCCATCTACGAGCAGTACTTC. Translating it yields CASSLAYSPIYEQYF.

V is TRBV6-5 and J is TRBJ1-1; D not resolved. Trimming cost V 7 bases and J 1 base, with 13 bases left between them. Germline CDR1 reads MNHEY; CDR2 reads SVGAGI. The CDR3 is 14 amino acids. This CDR3 is CASTTGIANTEAFF. Written as DNA, the CDR3 is TGTGCCAGCACGACGGGAATAGCGAACACTGAAGCTTTCTTT.

V is TRBV6-5 and J is TRBJ1-5; TRBD1 is a possible D gene (5 bases). Germline lookup yields CDR1 MNHEY and CDR2 SVGAGI. V was trimmed by 1 base and J by 5 bases, leaving 9 bases between them. The CDR3 has 14 amino acids. The CDR3 bases are TGTGCCAGCAGTTACTTAGGAGGGGATCAGCCCCAGCATTTT. It codes for CASSYLGGDQPQHF.

This clone was recorded once. The chain combines TRBV10-2 with TRBJ2-3, with TRBD2 identical over 15 bases. With V trimmed by 6 bases and J by 0 bases, 1 base remained unmatched. Germline V gene lookup returns CDR1 WSHSY and CDR2 SAAADI. There are 16 residues in the CDR3. CDR3 sequence: CASSGLAGGSTDTQYF. CDR3 DNA sequence: TGCGCCAGCAGCGGACTAGCGGGAGGGAGCACAGATACGCAGTATTTT.

The gene calls are TRBV18 and TRBJ1-2; 8 nucleotides align to TRBD1. After removal of 3 bases from V and 8 bases from J, the junction contained 5 bases not matched to a gene. The CDR3 is 13 amino acids. Germline V gives CDR1 KGHSH, CDR2 LQKENI. The CDR3 coding sequence is TGTGCCAGCTCACCGGACAGGGTGGGAGGCTACACCTTC. This gives the protein CASSPDRVGGYTF.